The T cell receptor beta chain described here comes from a study of T cells in Graves' hyperthyroidism and ophthalmopathy. Regions amplified from RNA transcripts were the TCR beta CDR3 regions. TCR CDR3 regions were first amplified by RT-PCR with HTBI primers. TCRdb redid the calling of the multiplex PCR reads with MiXCR, one entry per CDR3 protein. The profile shows 350,000 to 400,000 distinct CDR3 sequences, about 18% of them singletons. Trimming shortened V by 5 bases and J by 6 bases, and 11 bases separated the two germline ends. CDR3 length: 12 residues. 10 ml of fresh peripheral blood supplied the PBMCs.

This chain links TRBV12-3 or TRBV12-4 with TRBJ2-7, with D unclear. Sequencing was done on a sample of blood. The source of this sequence is a woman aged 18-35 years with Graves' hyperthyroidism. DNA for the CDR3: TGTGCCAGCAGTCCGACCCGGAGCGAGCAGTACTTC. The encoded protein is CASSPTRSEQYF.